This TCR beta chain appears in the sequencing data of a study of blood T cell repertoires in COVID-19 (dated by TCRdb to the early 2020s). Context from the whole study: The collaborator samples originated in the United States, Italy and Spain and spanned the acute and convalescent phases of COVID-19. The material from the prospective study consisted of cDNA or gDNA derived from T cells, B-cell-depleted T cells, or PBMCs. Subjects who had been exposed to COVID-19, were actively infected with it, or had recovered from it provided the deeply sampled blood TCRbeta repertoires that made up the dataset. The repertoires were released in a freely available public database meant as a resource for research on the immune response to SARS-CoV-2. Samples were obtained from the ongoing ImmuneRACE study (first 160 participants) and from 1,200 or so subjects provided by 6 global collaborators. A de-identified subject ID, COVID-19 status, age in years and sex were almost always included in the sample metadata. Where available, HLA class I and class II types were taken from metadata supplied by the sample provider and were not determined by assay-based typing.

The immunoSEQ Assay, a bias-controlled multiplex PCR, was used to amplify TCRbeta CDR3 regions from genomic DNA. Per the authors' processing: Nucleated cell counts per sample were estimated from amplification of reference gene primers within the assay. To quantify the absolute abundance of each unique TCRbeta CDR3 rearrangement, sequence reads were collapsed and filtered. For each sample, productive Simpson clonality was calculated as the square root of Simpson's diversity index over productive rearrangements. TCRdb mirrors the immuneACCESS table, restricted to in-frame sequences. Some clones are absent from its copies; in checked studies, under half trace to an unresolved V gene, and the reason for the others is unknown. V, J and clone size are those of that table, while D and trimming were read from the DNA. Recorded for this sample are about 260,000 clones; around 87% of them occurred a single time. The ten largest clones take up 2% to 3% of the sample.

Study-level results and caveats: The quantity of clinical and demographic metadata differed by source and by participant and was supplied without curation.

Germline trimming: 2 bases from V, 7 bases from J; junction bases outside gene matches: 8. Based on the germline V gene, the CDR1 and CDR2 sequences are KGHDR and SFDVKD. The cysteine opens and the phenylalanine closes a CDR3 of 18 amino acids. The retained sequence is limited to the CDR3, 54 bases, with the frame set at the first base. Collaborating institutions collected whole blood in K2EDTA tubes following their own protocols. For TCRbeta analysis, collaborator samples were shipped as frozen whole blood, as isolated PBMCs, or as DNA extracted from either sample type. Comment on this clone: Its antigen is not yet known. No base quality information exists; no much larger clone differs at one position.

This receptor was obtained from a woman between 45 and 60 years old with acute or convalescent COVID-19. The chain is made from TRBV24-1 and TRBJ2-1, with 15 bases matching TRBD2. Specimen: peripheral blood. The CDR3 protein is CATSDSWTSGRAGNEQFF. Here is the DNA: TGTGCCACCAGTGATTCCTGGACTAGCGGGAGGGCGGGTAATGAGCAGTTCTTC.